The entry below gives a single T cell receptor beta chain sequence along with its context. Per the original methods: For nucleated cells, counts were estimated from reference gene primer amplification. Only in-frame clones appear in the TCRdb table, and some are missing; sequencing was by immunoSEQ multiplex PCR. D and trimming come from the DNA, and the V and J calls and clone size come from that table. The sample lists about 89,000 clones; 55% to 75% were seen once. CDR1 and CDR2 from the germline V gene are GTSNPN and SVGIG (reference sequence). This CDR3 region has 12 residues. The germline V and J ends were trimmed by 5 bases and 7 bases, with 11 bases remaining between them. This sample is part of a study of blood T cell repertoires in COVID-19. Study summary: COVID-19 samples, acute and convalescent, were from the United States, Italy and Spain. In each case, the material was cDNA or gDNA derived from T cells, B-cell-depleted T cells, or PBMCs.

Sequencing used peripheral blood. The clonotype comes from a woman at least 80 years old with acute or convalescent COVID-19. This chain uses TRBV30 with TRBJ1-4, with D uncertain. The CDR3 DNA is TGTGCCTGGGGTTTTCGGGGTGAAAAACTGTTTTTT. It encodes CAWGFRGEKLFF.